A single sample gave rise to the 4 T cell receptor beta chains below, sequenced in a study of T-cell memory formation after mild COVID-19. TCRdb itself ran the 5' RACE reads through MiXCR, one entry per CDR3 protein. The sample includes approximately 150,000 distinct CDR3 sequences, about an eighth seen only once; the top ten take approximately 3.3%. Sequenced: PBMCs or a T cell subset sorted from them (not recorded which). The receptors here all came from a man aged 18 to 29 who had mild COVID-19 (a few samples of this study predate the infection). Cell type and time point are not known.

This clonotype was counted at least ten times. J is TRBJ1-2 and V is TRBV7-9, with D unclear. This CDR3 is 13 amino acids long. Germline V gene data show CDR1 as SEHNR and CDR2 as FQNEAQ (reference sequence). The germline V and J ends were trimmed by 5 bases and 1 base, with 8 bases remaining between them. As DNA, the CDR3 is TGTGCCAGCAGCCCCGGCAGTAACTATGGCTACACCTTC. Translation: CASSPGSNYGYTF.

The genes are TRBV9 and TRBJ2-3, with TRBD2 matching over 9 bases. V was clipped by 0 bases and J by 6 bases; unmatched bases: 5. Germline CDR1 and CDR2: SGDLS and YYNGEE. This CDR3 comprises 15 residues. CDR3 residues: CASSVVAGGPDTQYF. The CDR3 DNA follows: TGTGCCAGCAGCGTAGTGGCGGGGGGGCCCGATACGCAGTATTTT.

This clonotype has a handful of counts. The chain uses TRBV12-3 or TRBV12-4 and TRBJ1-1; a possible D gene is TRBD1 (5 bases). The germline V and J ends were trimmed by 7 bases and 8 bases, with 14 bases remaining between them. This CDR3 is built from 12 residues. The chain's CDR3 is CASTPGGGEAFF. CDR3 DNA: TGTGCCAGCACCCCCGGGGGGGGGGAAGCTTTCTTT.

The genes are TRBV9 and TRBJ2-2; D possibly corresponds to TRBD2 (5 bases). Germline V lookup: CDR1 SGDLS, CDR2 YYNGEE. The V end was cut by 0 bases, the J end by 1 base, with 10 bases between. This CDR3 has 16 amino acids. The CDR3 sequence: CASSVDPAVNTGELFF. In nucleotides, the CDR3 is TGTGCCAGCAGCGTAGATCCAGCGGTGAACACCGGGGAGCTGTTTTTT.